Following are 22 T cell receptor beta chains from one sample sequenced in a study of T-cell reconstitution after alpha-beta-depleted transplantation in children. A TCRbeta library incorporating unique molecular identifiers was prepared. Each CDR3 protein gets one entry after TCRdb re-called the PCR reads with MiXCR. The top ten hold around 0.76% of the sample, which has 600,000 to 800,000 distinct CDR3 sequences, around 13% seen once. This specimen was PBMCs, taken before TCRalphabeta/CD19-depleted stem cell transplant. The receptor source for this set is a girl between 2 and 10 years old with congenital amegakaryocytic thrombocytopenia, due to receive a stem cell transplant.

In this sample, this clonotype turned up a few times. This chain connects TRBV5-1 to TRBJ2-5, with 14 bases fitting TRBD2. The germline CDR1 and CDR2 sequences are SGHRS and YFSETQ. V shed 7 bases and J 2 bases; nucleotides not matched to a gene: 7. The CDR3 is 16 amino acids. CDR3 sequence reads: CASCRGLAGAQETQYF. The CDR3, as DNA: TGCGCCAGCTGTAGGGGACTAGCGGGAGCGCAAGAGACCCAGTACTTC.

The rearrangement joins TRBV5-1 to TRBJ1-2; unclear D gene. This CDR3 is 14 amino acids long. Germline V gives CDR1 SGHRS, CDR2 YFSETQ. Between the trimmed V and J ends, which lost 0 bases and 5 bases, there was a span of 11 bases. The CDR3: CASSLGRMEYGYTF. The CDR3 nucleotides are TGCGCCAGCAGCTTGGGAAGGATGGAGTATGGCTACACCTTC. Based on the CDR3 plus reference TRBV5-1 and TRBJ1-2, the full variable domain is KAGVTQTPRYLIKTRGQQVTLSCSPISGHRSVSWYQQTPGQGLQFLFEYFSETQRNKGNFPGRFSGRQFSNSRSEMNVSTLELGDSALYLCASSLGRMEYGYTFGSGTRLTVV.

There are many counts of this clonotype. The J gene is TRBJ2-3, the V gene TRBV6-5; TRBD1 matches 11 bases. The CDR3 totals 14 residues. Trimming at V came to 4 bases and at J to 4 bases, leaving 1 base not matched to a gene. The germline V gene has CDR1 MNHEY and CDR2 SVGAGI. The CDR3 bases are TGTGCCAGCAGTTCGGGACAGGGGGCAGATACGCAGTATTTT. It translates to CASSSGQGADTQYF.

J is TRBJ1-3 and V is TRBV7-7; perhaps TRBD1 as D (5 bases). In germline, CDR1 is SSHAT, CDR2 FNYEAQ (reference sequence). Trimming took 5 bases from V and 4 from J, leaving 9 bases between them. The length of the CDR3 is 13 residues. The CDR3 nucleotides are TGTGCCAGCAGCGCAGGGTACGGAAACACCATATATTTT. Amino acids: CASSAGYGNTIYF.

The V gene is TRBV28, the J gene TRBJ2-1; the match to TRBD2 covers 7 bases. The V and J ends lost 7 bases and 15 bases, in that order; junction bases with no gene match: 9. This CDR3 spans 11 amino acids. Germline assignment: CDR1 MDHEN and CDR2 SYDVKM. The CDR3 is CASTRSGGVFF. The DNA of the CDR3 is TGTGCCAGCACAAGGAGTGGGGGGGTGTTCTTC.

The V and J genes are TRBV20-1 and TRBJ2-3; 9 nucleotides align to TRBD2. CDR3 length: 16 amino acids. With 5 bases clipped from V and 1 base from J, the junction kept 10 bases outside the gene matches. The germline gives CDR1 DFQATT, CDR2 SNEGSKA (reference sequence). For the CDR3, the DNA is TGCAGTGCTCACCGGGGGCTAGCGGGACGCACAGATACGCAGTATTTT. Its protein is CSAHRGLAGRTDTQYF.

J is TRBJ2-5 and V is TRBV4-1; D possibly corresponds to TRBD1 (5 bases). V lost 3 bases and J 5 bases, leaving 16 bases between the germline ends. There are 15 residues in the CDR3. Germline V lookup: CDR1 MGHRA, CDR2 YSYEKL. The CDR3, as DNA: TGCGCCAGCAGCCACCCAGGGATTCCCGGGGAGACCCAGTACTTC. The encoded protein is CASSHPGIPGETQYF.

This clonotype has at least ten counts. The chain is built from TRBV18 and TRBJ2-3; 10 bases are shared with TRBD2. V lost 6 bases, J lost 2 bases, and 8 bases stayed unmatched. The germline V gene has CDR1 KGHSH and CDR2 LQKENI. The CDR3 spans 16 residues. In DNA, the CDR3 is TGTGCCAGCTCCCCCGGGACTAGCGCCTACACAGATACGCAGTATTTT. Translating it yields CASSPGTSAYTDTQYF.

The J gene is TRBJ2-1, the V gene TRBV7-6; 13 bases are a match to TRBD2. The CDR3 extends over 15 amino acids. V shed 3 bases, J shed 9 bases, and the junction held 5 bases outside the gene matches. CDR1 is SGHVS and CDR2 is FNYEAQ in the germline V gene. CDR3 coding DNA: TGTGCCAGCAGCTTTAGGACTAGCGGGAGTCCTGAGCAGTTCTTC. Encoded protein: CASSFRTSGSPEQFF.

The V call is TRBV5-1, the J call TRBJ2-7; the D gene is possibly TRBD1 (6 bases). Germline CDR1 reads SGHRS; CDR2 reads YFSETQ. This CDR3 has 11 residues. Deletions cut 4 bases from V and 10 bases from J, with 12 bases between. The CDR3: CASSDGQKQYF. For the CDR3, the DNA is TGCGCCAGCAGCGATGGACAGAAACAGTACTTC. The whole variable domain, filled in from reference TRBV5-1 and TRBJ2-7, reads KAGVTQTPRYLIKTRGQQVTLSCSPISGHRSVSWYQQTPGQGLQFLFEYFSETQRNKGNFPGRFSGRQFSNSRSEMNVSTLELGDSALYLCASSDGQKQYFGPGTRLTVT.

The table lists this clonotype with a few counts. V gene TRBV20-1 combines with J gene TRBJ2-1, with TRBD2 matching over 13 bases. J lost 8 bases, V lost 6 bases, and 7 bases had no gene match. CDR1 is DFQATT, CDR2 SNEGSKA, per germline (reference sequence). There are 14 residues in the CDR3. The CDR3 DNA follows: TGCAGTGCCCTCGGACTAGCGGGAGACGATGAGCAGTTCTTC. This codes for CSALGLAGDDEQFF.

The chain carries TRBV20-1 and TRBJ2-3, with 7 bases that match TRBD2. Germline V gene data show CDR1 as DFQATT and CDR2 as SNEGSKA (reference sequence). The CDR3 sequence is 14 residues long. The V segment lost 1 base and the J segment 3 bases; nucleotides outside the gene matches: 4. For the CDR3, the DNA is TGCAGTGCTAGAGCAGGGAGGGAGACAGATACGCAGTATTTT. Its translation is CSARAGRETDTQYF.

In its sample, this clonotype was seen many times. V usage is TRBV15 and J usage is TRBJ2-7; a possible D gene is TRBD2 (5 bases). V was shortened by 2 bases and J by 5 bases, with 16 bases between the two germline ends. CDR3 length: 15 amino acids. Germline CDR1 reads LNHNV; CDR2 reads YYDKDF (reference sequence). The CDR3 region is CATSRFRREGNEQYF. CDR3 bases: TGTGCCACCAGCAGATTTAGACGGGAAGGTAACGAGCAGTACTTC.

This clonotype was observed at least ten times. The CDR3 is CASSSEGAGYNEQFF. CDR3 bases: TGCGCCAGCAGCTCGGAGGGAGCGGGGTACAATGAGCAGTTCTTC. The chain employs TRBV5-1 and TRBJ2-1; 7 bases fit TRBD2. CDR1 is SGHRS and CDR2 is YFSETQ in the germline V gene. V was pared by 3 bases and J by 4 bases, with 7 bases of the junction left unmatched. The CDR3 sequence is 15 residues long.

The chain has TRBV12-3 or TRBV12-4 and TRBJ2-7; D gene uncertain. V dropped 4 bases and J dropped 1 base, with 14 bases sitting between them. This CDR3 has 15 amino acids. CDR3 residues: CASSSGPRPSYEQYF. For the CDR3, the DNA is TGTGCCAGCAGTTCGGGCCCGAGGCCATCCTACGAGCAGTACTTC.

This clonotype has a handful of counts. The chain employs TRBV5-1 and TRBJ2-1; 9 bases are a match to TRBD2. V dropped 7 bases and J dropped 3; count of bases not matched to a gene: 5. CDR3 length: 14 residues. Germline loops: CDR1 SGHRS, CDR2 YFSETQ. CDR3 DNA: TGCGCCAGCGCGTCTAGCGGGGACTACAATGAGCAGTTCTTC. The encoded protein is CASASSGDYNEQFF.

V and J are TRBV5-1 and TRBJ2-2, with TRBD2 identical over 8 bases. The germline V gene has CDR1 SGHRS and CDR2 YFSETQ. The CDR3 is made up of 17 amino acids. V was clipped by 4 bases and J by 4 bases; unmatched bases: 12. The DNA for the CDR3 is TGCGCCAGCAGCGCTACTAGCGGCCATAACCCCACCGGGGAGCTGTTTTTT. Translating gives CASSATSGHNPTGELFF. Filled out from reference TRBV5-1 and TRBJ2-2, the complete variable domain reads KAGVTQTPRYLIKTRGQQVTLSCSPISGHRSVSWYQQTPGQGLQFLFEYFSETQRNKGNFPGRFSGRQFSNSRSEMNVSTLELGDSALYLCASSATSGHNPTGELFFGEGSRLTVL.

Ten or more counts support this clonotype. V usage is TRBV20-1 and J usage is TRBJ2-1; D is unresolved. Trimming left V 1 base short and J 7 bases short, with 11 bases between. Per the germline V gene, CDR1 is DFQATT and CDR2 is SNEGSKA (reference sequence). The CDR3 is 13 amino acids. In DNA, the CDR3 is TGCAGTGCTAGAGGGATTCCCCGTAATGAGCAGTTCTTC. This sequence encodes CSARGIPRNEQFF.

The rearrangement links TRBV5-4 to TRBJ2-3; D unresolved. The germline V and J ends were trimmed by 4 bases and 4 bases, with 16 bases remaining between them. The CDR3 covers 15 residues. CDR1 is SGHNT and CDR2 is YYREEE in the germline V gene (reference sequence). DNA of the CDR3: TGTGCCAGCAGCCCGCAACCGGTTGGGCCAGATACGCAGTATTTT. Its translation: CASSPQPVGPDTQYF.

This clonotype was counted between two and nine times. The V call is TRBV7-9, the J call TRBJ2-3, with unresolved D. Germline assignment: CDR1 SEHNR and CDR2 FQNEAQ (reference sequence). Trimming took off 5 bases at V and 4 bases at J, with 13 bases between the two ends. CDR3 length equals 14 residues. DNA for the CDR3: TGTGCCAGCAGCGTAAGATCAAGGCCAGATACGCAGTATTTT. Translating it yields CASSVRSRPDTQYF.

This clonotype was found many times. The V gene is TRBV5-5, the J gene TRBJ1-2; TRBD1 matches 8 bases. CDR1 SGHKS and CDR2 YYEKEE come from the germline V gene (reference sequence). The J segment lost 3 bases and the V segment lost 4 bases, leaving 14 bases of the junction unmatched. The CDR3 is 17 residues long. CDR3 region: CASSHDRGLFPYYGYTF. The CDR3 DNA reads as TGTGCCAGCAGCCATGACAGGGGCCTTTTTCCATACTATGGCTACACCTTC.

A few counts support this clonotype. The chain joins TRBV20-1 to TRBJ2-3; perhaps TRBD1 as D (5 bases). CDR1 and CDR2 from the germline V gene are DFQATT and SNEGSKA (reference sequence). This CDR3 spans 13 amino acids. The CDR3 nucleotides read TGCACAGTGGTCCAGGGAAATGGAGATACGCAGTATTTT. This gives the protein CTVVQGNGDTQYF.